This passage covers 17 T cell receptor beta chains from one sample sequenced in a study of CD8 T cells in Susac syndrome. After extraction with the RNeasy kit, 0.5 to 1 ug of the RNA was reverse transcribed using random hexamers. TCRdb passed the immunoSEQ multiplex PCR reads through MiXCR, listing each CDR3 protein once. Seen here are roughly 75,000 distinct CDR3 sequences, 93% observed once, and the top ten hold around 0.15%. The sample was CD4+ T cells from PBMCs. Receptors were obtained from a human donor with Susac syndrome.

This chain links TRBV5-1 with TRBJ2-4; D possibly corresponds to TRBD2 (5 bases). V was shortened by 3 bases and J by 7 bases, with 11 bases between the two germline ends. The CDR3 is made up of 13 amino acids. The germline CDR1 and CDR2 sequences are SGHRS and YFSETQ. CDR3 in amino acids: CASSYIRGNIQYF. CDR3 nucleotides: TGCGCCAGCAGCTACATTCGAGGGAACATTCAGTACTTC. The full variable domain, rest sourced from reference TRBV5-1 and TRBJ2-4, is KAGVTQTPRYLIKTRGQQVTLSCSPISGHRSVSWYQQTPGQGLQFLFEYFSETQRNKGNFPGRFSGRQFSNSRSEMNVSTLELGDSALYLCASSYIRGNIQYFGAGTRLSVL.

V usage is TRBV3-1 and J usage is TRBJ2-3; D remains unclear. Trimming cost V 0 bases and J 7 bases, with 11 bases left between them. The CDR3 extends over 14 amino acids. Germline V gives CDR1 LGHDT, CDR2 YNNKEL (reference sequence). CDR3 loop: CASSQDSRFNTQYF. CDR3 bases: TGTGCCAGCAGCCAAGATAGCAGATTCAATACGCAGTATTTT.

The chain carries TRBV28 and TRBJ2-2; D uncertain. Trimming left V 3 bases short and J 5 bases short, with 7 bases between. Germline loops: CDR1 MDHEN, CDR2 SYDVKM. There are 13 residues in the CDR3. In DNA form, the CDR3 reads TGTGCCAGCAGTTTTGTGGGAACCGGGGAGCTGTTTTTT. This gives the protein CASSFVGTGELFF.

The V and J genes are TRBV14 and TRBJ1-1; D is unresolved. V lost 0 bases and J lost 1, with 9 bases in between. CDR3 length equals 15 residues. Germline CDR1 and CDR2: SGHDN and FVKESK. The CDR3 nucleotides are TGTGCCAGCAGCCAAGATCGAAACACGAACACTGAAGCTTTCTTT. It translates to CASSQDRNTNTEAFF.

The sample holds one count of this clonotype. The rearrangement uses TRBV29-1 and TRBJ2-3; 13 bases align to TRBD2. V shed 6 bases and J 2 bases; nucleotides not matched to a gene: 5. The CDR3 is 15 amino acids. CDR1 and CDR2 (germline): SQVTM, ANQGSEA. The CDR3 DNA reads as TGCAGCGTCGGTGGACTAGCGGGGGTCACAGATACGCAGTATTTT. Translating gives CSVGGLAGVTDTQYF.

The chain recombines TRBV19 with TRBJ2-3; 12 nucleotides line up with TRBD2. The CDR3 runs 16 residues. The ends lost 3 bases at V and 4 bases at J; junction bases unmatched: 5. Germline CDR1 LNHDA, CDR2 SQIVND (reference sequence). Written as DNA, the CDR3 is TGTGCCAGTAGTATGGGACTAGCGGGTAGTGCAGATACGCAGTATTTT. This codes for CASSMGLAGSADTQYF.

The J gene is TRBJ1-4, the V gene TRBV20-1, with 7 bases that match TRBD1. Unmatched junction bases numbered 9, after V lost 3 bases and J lost 8 bases. Germline V lookup: CDR1 DFQATT, CDR2 SNEGSKA (reference sequence). The CDR3 consists of 14 residues. The DNA of the CDR3 is TGCAGTGCTAGGTCGACAGGGAGAGGGGAAAAACTGTTTTTT. Its translation: CSARSTGRGEKLFF.

The V and J genes are TRBV11-1 and TRBJ1-1; D is undetermined. This CDR3 contains 16 residues. V lost 5 bases to trimming and J lost 1 base, with 17 bases between them. Germline V gives CDR1 SGHAT, CDR2 FQDESV (reference sequence). The CDR3 DNA sequence: TGTGCCAGCAGCCCCTTTACCTCCGGGCCGAACACTGAAGCTTTCTTT. Protein: CASSPFTSGPNTEAFF.

In its sample, this clonotype was seen once. The chain recombines TRBV3-1 with TRBJ2-2; D uncertain. V was cut by 4 bases and J by 0 bases, with 9 bases left in between. The CDR3 is made up of 15 amino acids. Germline CDR1 is LGHDT and CDR2 is YNNKEL (reference sequence). DNA of the CDR3: TGTGCCAGCAGCCCAAGCCTCGCGAACACCGGGGAGCTGTTTTTT. Its translation: CASSPSLANTGELFF.

The chain couples TRBV2 to TRBJ2-3; TRBD2 aligns across 9 bases. V dropped 0 bases and J dropped 2; count of bases not matched to a gene: 3. Germline CDR1 and CDR2: SNHLY and FYNNEI. CDR3 length equals 16 residues. The CDR3 loop is CASSEAPSGATDTQYF. CDR3 DNA sequence: TGTGCCAGCAGTGAAGCCCCTAGCGGGGCCACAGATACGCAGTATTTT. The full variable domain, its missing parts supplied by reference TRBV2 and TRBJ2-3, is EPEVTQTPSHQVTQMGQEVILRCVPISNHLYFYWYRQILGQKVEFLVSFYNNEISEKSEIFDDQFSVERPDGSNFTLKIRSTKLEDSAMYFCASSEAPSGATDTQYFGPGTRLTVL.

This chain connects TRBV14 to TRBJ2-2; D is unclear. Trimming left V 0 bases short and J 4 bases short, with 15 bases between. The CDR3 spans 17 residues. The V gene's germline CDR1 is SGHDN and CDR2 FVKESK. For the CDR3, the DNA is TGTGCCAGCAGCCAAGATCGAGAATCCGAGGTCACCGGGGAGCTGTTTTTT. This encodes CASSQDRESEVTGELFF.

The genes are TRBV4-3 and TRBJ2-7, with a weak D call TRBD2 (5 bases). V was clipped by 1 base and J by 6 bases, with 10 bases between them. The germline V gene encodes CDR1 LGHNA and CDR2 YSLEER. The CDR3 has 13 amino acids. In nucleotides, the CDR3 is TGCGCCAGCAGCCAAGGGAGGAGTGGCGAGCAGTACTTC. This codes for CASSQGRSGEQYF.

This chain links TRBV6-1 with TRBJ2-5, with 7 bases lining up with TRBD1. The germline gives CDR1 MNHNS, CDR2 SASEGT. Trimming took 3 bases from V and 5 from J; bases not matched to a gene: 9. The CDR3 consists of 15 residues. CDR3 sequence: CASSDYGQAVETQYF. CDR3 in DNA: TGTGCCAGCAGTGATTATGGACAGGCGGTGGAGACCCAGTACTTC.

A note on this clonotype: The germline gene is not matched at one end of the junction; a read error may be the cause. This chain links TRBV19 with TRBJ2-1; 11 bases are shared with TRBD2. Germline V gene sequence: CDR1 LNHDA, CDR2 SQIVND (reference sequence). This CDR3 is 15 amino acids long. This CDR3 reads CASSNWVAGGHEQFF. Here the CDR3 DNA reads TGTGCCAGCAGTAACTGGGTAGCGGGGGGGCATGAGCAGTTCTTC.

In its sample, this clonotype was seen a few times. The chain uses TRBV7-9 and TRBJ1-1; D is possibly TRBD1 (5 bases). Trimming took 5 bases from V and 1 from J, leaving 11 bases between them. CDR3 size: 14 residues. CDR1 and CDR2 (germline): SEHNR, FQNEAQ (reference sequence). Here the CDR3 DNA reads TGTGCCAGCAGCCAAGGGGCCGGGAACACTGAAGCTTTCTTT. Translating it yields CASSQGAGNTEAFF.

The CDR3 here is CASSTGTGGLKTQYF. The CDR3 nucleotides are TGTGCCAGCAGTACCGGGACAGGGGGCTTGAAGACCCAGTACTTC. The rearrangement joins TRBV25-1 to TRBJ2-5; 12 nucleotides align to TRBD1. This CDR3 comprises 15 residues. Germline V gene lookup returns CDR1 MGHDK and CDR2 SYGVNS. Trimming at V came to 5 bases and at J to 6 bases, leaving 7 bases not matched to a gene.

This chain connects TRBV5-6 to TRBJ1-6; D gene unclear. The CDR3 is 17 amino acids. V was trimmed by 0 bases and J by 2 bases, leaving 12 bases between them. The germline V gene encodes CDR1 SGHDT and CDR2 YYEEEE. The CDR3 is CASSLAAGRAYNSPLHF. The CDR3, as DNA: TGTGCCAGCAGCTTGGCGGCGGGAAGGGCCTATAATTCACCCCTCCACTTT.